This T cell receptor beta chain was identified during a study of graft-versus-host responses after intestinal transplantation. The ends were cut back, 3 bases at V and 2 bases at J, with 23 bases in the middle. Per the germline V gene, CDR1 is MDHEN and CDR2 is SYDVKM. This CDR3 comprises 19 residues. As for this clone: Antigen specificity is unknown.

Clones were sequenced by immunoSEQ multiplex PCR, and TCRdb holds only the in-frame ones, with some missing. Among 90,000 to 130,000 clones listed, around nine tenths were seen once. Sequencing was performed on unstimulated CD4+ T cells sorted from spleen or lymph node cells, taken before transplant. The V gene is TRBV28, the J gene TRBJ2-1; perhaps TRBD2 as D (6 bases). The source of this sequence is a human donor who was the organ donor for an intestinal transplant. The CDR3 DNA sequence: TGTGCCAGCAGTTTGGGGGATCTTAGGAGCGGGTGGGCCTACAATGAGCAGTTCTTC. Protein product: CASSLGDLRSGWAYNEQFF. The variable domain in full, with the rest retrieved from reference TRBV28 and TRBJ2-1, is DVKVTQSSRYLVKRTGEKVFLECVQDMDHENMFWYRQDPGLGLRLIYFSYDVKMKEKGDIPEGYSVSREKKERFSLILESASTNQTSMYLCASSLGDLRSGWAYNEQFFGPGTRLTVL.